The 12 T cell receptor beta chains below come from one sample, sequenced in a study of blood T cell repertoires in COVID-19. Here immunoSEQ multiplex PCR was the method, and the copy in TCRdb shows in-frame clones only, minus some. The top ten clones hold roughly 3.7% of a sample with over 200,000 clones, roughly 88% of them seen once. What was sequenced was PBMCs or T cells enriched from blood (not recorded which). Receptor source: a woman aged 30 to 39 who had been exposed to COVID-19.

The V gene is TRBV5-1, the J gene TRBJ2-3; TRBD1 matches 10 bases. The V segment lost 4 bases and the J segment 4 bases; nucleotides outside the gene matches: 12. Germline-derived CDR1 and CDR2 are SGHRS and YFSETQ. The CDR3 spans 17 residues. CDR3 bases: TGCGCCAGCAGCCCCCGAGGGGGACAGGGGTGGTCAGATACGCAGTATTTT. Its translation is CASSPRGGQGWSDTQYF.

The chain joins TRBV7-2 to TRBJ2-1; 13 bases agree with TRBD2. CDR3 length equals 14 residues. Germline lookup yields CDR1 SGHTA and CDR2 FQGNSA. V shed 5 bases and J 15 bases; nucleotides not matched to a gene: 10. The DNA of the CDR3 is TGTGCCAGCAGCGCAGGGACTAGCGGGATGGGGCGGTTCTTC. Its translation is CASSAGTSGMGRFF. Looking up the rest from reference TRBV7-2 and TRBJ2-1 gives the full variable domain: GAGVSQSPSNKVTEKGKDVELRCDPISGHTALYWYRQSLGQGLEFLIYFQGNSAPDKSGLPSDRFSAERTGGSVSTLTIQRTQQEDSAVYLCASSAGTSGMGRFFGPGTRLTVL.

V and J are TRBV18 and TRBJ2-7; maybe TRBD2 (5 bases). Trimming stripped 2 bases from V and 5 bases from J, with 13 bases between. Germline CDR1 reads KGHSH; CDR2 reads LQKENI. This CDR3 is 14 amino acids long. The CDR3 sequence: CASSPKIGSHEQYF. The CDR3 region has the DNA TGTGCCAGCTCACCAAAGATTGGGAGTCACGAGCAGTACTTC.

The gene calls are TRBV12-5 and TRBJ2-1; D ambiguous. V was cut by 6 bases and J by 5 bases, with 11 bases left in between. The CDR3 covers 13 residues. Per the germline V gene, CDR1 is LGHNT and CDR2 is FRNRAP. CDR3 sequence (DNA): TGTGCTAGTGGAGAAGCGCAGAACAATGAGCAGTTCTTC. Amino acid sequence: CASGEAQNNEQFF.

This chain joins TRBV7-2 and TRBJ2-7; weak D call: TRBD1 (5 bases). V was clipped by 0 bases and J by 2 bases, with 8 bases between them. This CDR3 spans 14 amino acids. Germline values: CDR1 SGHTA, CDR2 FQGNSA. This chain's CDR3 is CASSLAGPPYEQYF. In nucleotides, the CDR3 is TGTGCCAGCAGCTTAGCGGGGCCCCCCTACGAGCAGTACTTC.

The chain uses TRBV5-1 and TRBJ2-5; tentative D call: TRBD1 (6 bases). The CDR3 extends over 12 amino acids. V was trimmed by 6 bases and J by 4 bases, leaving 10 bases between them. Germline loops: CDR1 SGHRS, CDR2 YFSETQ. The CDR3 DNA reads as TGCGCCAGCACCTCGGACAGAGAGACCCAGTACTTC. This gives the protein CASTSDRETQYF.

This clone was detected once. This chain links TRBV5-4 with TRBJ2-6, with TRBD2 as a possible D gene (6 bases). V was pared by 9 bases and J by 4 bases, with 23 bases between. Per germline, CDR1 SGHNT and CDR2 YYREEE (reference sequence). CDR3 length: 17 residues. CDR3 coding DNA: TGTGCCACCGGTACGGGACTGAAAAGCGGGGGGGCCAACGTCCTGACTTTC. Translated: CATGTGLKSGGANVLTF.

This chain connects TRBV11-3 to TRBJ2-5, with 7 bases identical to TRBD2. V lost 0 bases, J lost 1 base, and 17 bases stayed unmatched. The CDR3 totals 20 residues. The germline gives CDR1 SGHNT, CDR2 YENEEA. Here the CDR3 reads CASSLEGRVNGRPRQETQYF. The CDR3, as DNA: TGTGCCAGCAGCTTAGAAGGCCGGGTAAACGGGAGGCCTCGCCAAGAGACCCAGTACTTC.

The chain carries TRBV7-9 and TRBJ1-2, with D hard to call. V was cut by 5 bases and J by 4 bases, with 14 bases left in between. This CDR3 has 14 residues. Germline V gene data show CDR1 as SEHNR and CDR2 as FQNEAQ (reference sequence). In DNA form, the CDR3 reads TGTGCCAGCAGCCTCGGGTCGAATATCTATGGCTACACCTTC. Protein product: CASSLGSNIYGYTF.

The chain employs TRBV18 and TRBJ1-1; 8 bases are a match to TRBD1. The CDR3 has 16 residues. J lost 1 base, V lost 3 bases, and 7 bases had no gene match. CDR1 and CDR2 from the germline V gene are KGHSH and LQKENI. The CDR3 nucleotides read TGTGCCAGCTCACCCCCAGGGGGCTACAAGAACACTGAAGCTTTCTTT. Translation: CASSPPGGYKNTEAFF.

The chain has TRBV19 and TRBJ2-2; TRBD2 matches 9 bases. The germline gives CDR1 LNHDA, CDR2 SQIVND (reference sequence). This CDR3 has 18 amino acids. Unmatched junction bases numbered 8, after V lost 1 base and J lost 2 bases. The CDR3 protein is CASSIGPAGGSNTGELFF. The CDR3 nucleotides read TGTGCCAGTAGTATAGGCCCAGCGGGAGGTTCTAACACCGGGGAGCTGTTTTTT. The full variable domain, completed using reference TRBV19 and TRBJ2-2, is DGGITQSPKYLFRKEGQNVTLSCEQNLNHDAMYWYRQDPGQGLRLIYYSQIVNDFQKGDIAEGYSVSREKKESFPLTVTSAQKNPTAFYLCASSIGPAGGSNTGELFFGEGSRLTVL.

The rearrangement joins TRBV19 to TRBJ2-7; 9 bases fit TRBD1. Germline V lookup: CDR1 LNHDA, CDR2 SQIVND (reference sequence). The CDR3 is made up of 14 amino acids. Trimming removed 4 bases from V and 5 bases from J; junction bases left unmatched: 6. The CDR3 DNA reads TGTGCCAGTAGTAAATCGGGACAGGGCCACGAGCAGTACTTC. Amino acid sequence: CASSKSGQGHEQYF.